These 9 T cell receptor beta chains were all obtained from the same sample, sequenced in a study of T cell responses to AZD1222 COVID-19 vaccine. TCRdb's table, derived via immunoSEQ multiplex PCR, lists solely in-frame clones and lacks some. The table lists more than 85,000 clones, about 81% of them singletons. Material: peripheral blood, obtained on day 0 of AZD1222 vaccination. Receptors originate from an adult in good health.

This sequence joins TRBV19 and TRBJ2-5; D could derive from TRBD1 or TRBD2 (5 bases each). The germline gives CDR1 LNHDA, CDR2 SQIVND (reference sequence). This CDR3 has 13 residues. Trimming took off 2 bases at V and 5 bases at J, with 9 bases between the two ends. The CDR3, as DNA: TGTGCCAGTAGTATACCCGGGGCCGAGACCCAGTACTTC. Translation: CASSIPGAETQYF.

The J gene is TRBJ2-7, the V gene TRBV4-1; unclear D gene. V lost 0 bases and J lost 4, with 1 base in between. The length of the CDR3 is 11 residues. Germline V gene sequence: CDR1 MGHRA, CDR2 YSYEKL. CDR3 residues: CASSQEYEQYF. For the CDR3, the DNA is TGCGCCAGCAGCCAAGAGTACGAGCAGTACTTC.

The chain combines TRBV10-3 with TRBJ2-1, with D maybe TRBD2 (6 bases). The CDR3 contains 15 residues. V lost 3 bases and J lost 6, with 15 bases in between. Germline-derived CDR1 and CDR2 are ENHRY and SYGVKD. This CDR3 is CAISESLWGGNEQFF. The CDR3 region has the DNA TGTGCCATCAGTGAATCTTTGTGGGGAGGCAATGAGCAGTTCTTC.

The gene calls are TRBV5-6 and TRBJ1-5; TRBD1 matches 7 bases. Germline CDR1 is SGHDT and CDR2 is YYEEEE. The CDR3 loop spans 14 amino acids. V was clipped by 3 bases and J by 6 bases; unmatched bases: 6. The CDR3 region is CASSSTGVGQPQHF. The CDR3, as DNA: TGTGCCAGCAGCTCTACAGGGGTAGGTCAGCCCCAGCATTTT.

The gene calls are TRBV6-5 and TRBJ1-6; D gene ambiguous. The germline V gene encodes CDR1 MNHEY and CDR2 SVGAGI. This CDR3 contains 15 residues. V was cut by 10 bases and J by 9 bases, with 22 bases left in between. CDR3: CATATVPNPISPLHF. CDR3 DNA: TGTGCCACCGCGACCGTCCCAAATCCTATTTCACCCCTCCACTTT.

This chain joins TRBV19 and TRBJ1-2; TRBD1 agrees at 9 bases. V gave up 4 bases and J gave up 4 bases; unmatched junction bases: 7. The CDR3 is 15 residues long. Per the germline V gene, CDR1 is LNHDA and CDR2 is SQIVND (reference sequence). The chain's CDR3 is CASSTTGTGTYGYTF. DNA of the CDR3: TGTGCCAGTAGTACAACCGGGACAGGGACCTATGGCTACACCTTC.

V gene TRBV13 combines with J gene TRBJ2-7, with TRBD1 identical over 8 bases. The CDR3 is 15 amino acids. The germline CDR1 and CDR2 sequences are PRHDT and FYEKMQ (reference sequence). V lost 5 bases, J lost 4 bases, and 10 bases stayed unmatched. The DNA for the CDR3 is TGTGCCAGCAGCCCGCCTAACGGACAGGGATACGAGCAGTACTTC. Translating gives CASSPPNGQGYEQYF. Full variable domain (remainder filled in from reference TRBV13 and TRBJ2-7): AAGVIQSPRHLIKEKRETATLKCYPIPRHDTVYWYQQGPGQDPQFLISFYEKMQSDKGSIPDRFSAQQFSDYHSELNMSSLELGDSALYFCASSPPNGQGYEQYFGPGTRLTVT.

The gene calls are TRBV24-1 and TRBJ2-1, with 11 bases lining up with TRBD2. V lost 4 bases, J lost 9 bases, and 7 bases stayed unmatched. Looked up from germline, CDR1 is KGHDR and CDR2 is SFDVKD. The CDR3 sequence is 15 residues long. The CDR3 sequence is CATSDPSGGFGEQFF. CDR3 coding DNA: TGTGCCACCAGTGACCCTAGCGGGGGGTTTGGTGAGCAGTTCTTC.

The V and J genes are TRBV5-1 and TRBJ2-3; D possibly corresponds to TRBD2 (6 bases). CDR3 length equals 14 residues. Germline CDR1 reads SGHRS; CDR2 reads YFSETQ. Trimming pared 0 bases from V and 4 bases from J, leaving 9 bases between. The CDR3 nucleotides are TGCGCCAGCAGCTTGGAGTGGAGGGCAGATACGCAGTATTTT. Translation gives CASSLEWRADTQYF.